This entry lists 7 T cell receptor beta chains sequenced from one sample in a study of T-cell reconstitution after alpha-beta-depleted transplantation in children. During its preparation, the TCRbeta library received unique molecular identifiers. TCRdb independently ran MiXCR on the PCR reads; one entry per CDR3 protein. The sample lists 200,000 or so distinct CDR3 sequences, around 5.9% occurring once. The sequences come from PBMCs, collected before TCRalphabeta/CD19-depleted stem cell transplant. The source of these receptors is a girl under three years old with combined immunodeficiency, due to receive a stem cell transplant.

This clonotype was recorded many times. The CDR3 bases are TGTGCCAGCAGCCTCGCCCCACTAGTAGCTTACGAGCTGTTTTTT. Its translation is CASSLAPLVAYELFF. The V and J genes are TRBV7-2 and TRBJ2-2; a weak D match, TRBD2 (5 bases). The CDR3 covers 15 residues. The V end was cut by 5 bases, the J end by 11 bases, with 21 bases between. Germline V gives CDR1 SGHTA, CDR2 FQGNSA.

This clonotype was observed at least ten times. The CDR3 sequence is CASSVLAGVHNEQFF. The CDR3, as DNA: TGTGCCAGCAGCGTACTAGCGGGGGTACACAATGAGCAGTTCTTC. This chain uses TRBV9 with TRBJ2-1, with TRBD2 matching over 10 bases. This CDR3 region has 15 residues. Looked up from germline, CDR1 is SGDLS and CDR2 is YYNGEE. With V trimmed by 1 base and J by 5 bases, 3 bases remained unmatched. The full variable domain, rest sourced from reference TRBV9 and TRBJ2-1, is DSGVTQTPKHLITATGQRVTLRCSPRSGDLSVYWYQQSLDQGLQFLIQYYNGEERAKGNILERFSAQQFPDLHSELNLSSLELGDSALYFCASSVLAGVHNEQFFGPGTRLTVL.

Ten or more counts support this clonotype. J is TRBJ1-1 and V is TRBV27, with D possibly matching TRBD1 (6 bases). The ends were cut back, 8 bases at V and 8 bases at J, with 12 bases in the middle. This CDR3 region has 11 residues. Germline CDR1 MNHEY, CDR2 SMNVEV (reference sequence). The CDR3 bases are TGTGCCAGCGGGGGGACACTGGAAGCTTTCTTT. Translating gives CASGGTLEAFF.

This clonotype was picked up many times. This chain joins TRBV5-1 and TRBJ2-2; D not resolved. V shed 0 bases and J shed 4 bases, with 16 bases lying between them. CDR3 length equals 17 residues. In germline, CDR1 is SGHRS, CDR2 YFSETQ. CDR3 protein: CASSLAVMGFPTGELFF. The CDR3 nucleotides are TGCGCCAGCAGCTTGGCGGTGATGGGTTTTCCCACCGGGGAGCTGTTTTTT.

At least ten counts were recorded for this clonotype. The chain combines TRBV7-2 with TRBJ1-4; maybe TRBD1 (6 bases). CDR3 size: 16 residues. V shed 5 bases and J shed 8 bases, with 21 bases lying between them. Germline V lookup: CDR1 SGHTA, CDR2 FQGNSA. The CDR3 region is CASSTQSGAYLEKLFF. The DNA for the CDR3 is TGTGCCAGCAGCACCCAATCAGGGGCTTACCTCGAAAAACTGTTTTTT.

Notes on this clonotype: A much larger clone sits a single nucleotide away, making a read error possible. It is likely a read error, because the conserved phenylalanine at the end of the CDR3 is missing. This rearrangement joins TRBV7-8 to TRBJ2-1, with 10 positions matching TRBD2. CDR3 size: 17 residues. Germline assignment: CDR1 SGHVS and CDR2 FQNEAQ. J lost 7 bases, V lost 6 bases, and 15 bases had no gene match. The CDR3 DNA is TGTGCCAGCAGTAACCCGATCGGGCTAGCGGGAGTAAATGAGCAGTTCTAC. As protein: CASSNPIGLAGVNEQFY.

This clonotype was counted ten times or more. The V and J genes are TRBV5-6 and TRBJ2-7; tentatively, D is TRBD2 (5 bases). Germline V gene sequence: CDR1 SGHDT, CDR2 YYEEEE. The V gene lost 0 bases and the J gene lost 6 bases, with 13 bases spanning the gap. This CDR3 has 14 residues. The CDR3 loop is CASSLAGRGSEQYF. The CDR3 region has the DNA TGTGCCAGCAGCTTGGCCGGACGGGGATCCGAGCAGTACTTC.